This TCR beta chain was observed in a study of beta chain features in type 1 diabetes. Every bit of the isolated RNA underwent reverse transcription, so sequencing read expressed TCRB transcripts. TCRdb's copy holds only in-frame clones and misses some; the assay was immunoSEQ multiplex PCR. The sample has around 40,000 clones; roughly half are singletons. Trimming shortened V by 7 bases and J by 4 bases, and 13 bases separated the two germline ends. The CDR3 covers 13 residues. Looked up from germline, CDR1 is MDHEN and CDR2 is SYDVKM. Input material: Tregs from blood. The sequence was obtained from a woman younger than 30 in good health. The V and J genes are TRBV28 and TRBJ1-2, with D uncertain. The CDR3 region is CASTSFGGYGYTF. CDR3 DNA sequence: TGTGCCAGCACCTCGTTCGGAGGCTATGGCTACACCTTC.